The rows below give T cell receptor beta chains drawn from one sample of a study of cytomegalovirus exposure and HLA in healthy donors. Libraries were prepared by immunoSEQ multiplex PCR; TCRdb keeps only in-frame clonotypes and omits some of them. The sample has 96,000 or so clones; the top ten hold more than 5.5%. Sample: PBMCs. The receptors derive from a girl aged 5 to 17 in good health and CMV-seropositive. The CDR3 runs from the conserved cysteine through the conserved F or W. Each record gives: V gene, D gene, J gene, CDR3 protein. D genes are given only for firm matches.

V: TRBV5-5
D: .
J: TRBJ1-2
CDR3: CATVPGTDLLYGYTF

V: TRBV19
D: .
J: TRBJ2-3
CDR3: CASSIGNRVLGTDTQYF

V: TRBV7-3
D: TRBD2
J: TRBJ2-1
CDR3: CASSKLAGGPNNEQFF

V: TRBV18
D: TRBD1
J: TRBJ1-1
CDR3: CASAPAGTGANTEAFF

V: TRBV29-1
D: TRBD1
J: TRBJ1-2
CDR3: CSVADRGRGGYTF

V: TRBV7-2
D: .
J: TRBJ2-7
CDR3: CASSLEAGAQYF

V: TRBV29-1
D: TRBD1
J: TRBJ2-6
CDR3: CSVEENRGFVSGANVLTF

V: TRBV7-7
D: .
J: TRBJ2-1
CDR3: CASSLAQERTAYNEQFF

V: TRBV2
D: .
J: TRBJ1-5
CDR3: CASSRDSNQPQHF

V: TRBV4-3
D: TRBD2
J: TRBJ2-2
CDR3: CASSQVISGLSGDTGELFF

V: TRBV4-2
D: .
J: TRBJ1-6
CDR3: CASSQATGKEPSPLHF

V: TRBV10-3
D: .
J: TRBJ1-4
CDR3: CAGRIEKLFF

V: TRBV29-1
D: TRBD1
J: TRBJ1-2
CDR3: CALQGTYGYTF